This TCR beta chain was recovered during a study of PD-L1 blockade in urothelial cancer (dated by TCRdb to 2016 to 2017). Regarding the study in general: Every patient began therapy around 2014 and was given atezolizumab 1,200 mg intravenously every 3 weeks. Durable clinical benefit was defined as a progression-free survival longer than 6 months, and TCR features were additionally tested against progression-free survival and overall survival. Blood samples were analyzed at two time points: 3 weeks after treatment start (second dose) and 6 weeks after treatment start. Durable clinical benefit was achieved by nine patients and was not achieved by 20 patients. In the same patients, whole exome sequencing and RNA sequencing of pretreatment tumors were performed in addition to TCR sequencing. Blood samples yielded a median of roughly 150,000 T cells and more than 75,000 unique TCRs, with median clonality around 0.084. About nine tenths of the roughly 29 patients were males with bladder-origin urothelial cancer, and about 60% of the roughly 30 reported a prior smoking history. Pretreatment blood TCR-seq was available for about 27 patients, at least one posttreatment blood collection was obtained for about 24 patients, and tumor TCR-seq was available for about 24 patients. Pretreatment tumor samples, along with matched peripheral blood serially collected before and after atezolizumab treatment, were subjected to TCR sequencing. The study was an exploratory multi-omic analysis of somatic, immune and clinical correlates of response to PD-L1 blockade with atezolizumab in urothelial cancer. Patients had an ECOG performance status of 0 or 1 and had received between 0 and 3 prior chemotherapy regimens. What the research found in general, with its limitations: Among patients with durable benefit, tumor-associated TCR clones showed greater expansion in peripheral blood 3 weeks after treatment started (n of about 21, p = 0.022). Small sample size (n ≈ 28) and many exploratory analyses mean the results are intended to be hypothesis-generating. A pretreatment peripheral blood TCR clonality below the median was linked to improved progression-free and overall survival.

As encoded in the germline V gene, CDR1 is SGHTA while CDR2 is FQGNSA. V is cut by 5 bases and J by 9 bases, and the space between the germline ends is 19 bases. Taken from cysteine to phenylalanine, the CDR3 has 14 residues. Left in the record is the CDR3 DNA by itself, 42 bases read in frame from the first base. According to the study, the label for this sample's time point signals: pretreatment peripheral blood. The cohort comprised roughly 30 patients with locally advanced or metastatic urothelial carcinoma treated at Memorial Sloan Kettering on a trial protocol. Peripheral blood mononuclear cells were collected pretreatment and during treatment, with between 1 and 8 total time points per patient. The Qiagen DNeasy Blood extraction kit was used to purify genomic DNA from total PBMCs and from tumor samples. PBMCs were collected pretreatment and during treatment, and were isolated and stored as previously described.

Each PCR received spiked-in synthetic TCR analog templates so that absolute template abundance could be estimated from read counts. The immunoSEQ assay was used to amplify TCRbeta CDR3 regions from genomic DNA with bias-controlled V and J gene primers. Sequencing of rearranged TCRbeta segments was performed at approximately 20X coverage. For the original study's pipeline: Clustering was used to correct sequencing errors, and CDR3s were annotated against IMGT to assign V, D and J genes. Downstream analyses used only productive TCRbeta rearrangements and left out out-of-frame or stop-codon sequences. Clonality was computed as one minus Shannon entropy normalized by the log of the number of unique productive sequences. Clones differing between time points or between blood and tumor were identified using Fisher's exact test with Benjamini-Hochberg correction, with an adjusted p below 0.01 applied as the threshold. TCRdb mirrors the immuneACCESS table, restricted to in-frame sequences. Some clones are absent from its copies; in checked studies, under half trace to an unresolved V gene, and the reason for the others is unknown. That table is the source of V, J and clone size, and D and trimming were worked out from the DNA. A total of around 130,000 clones appear in this sample, approximately 84% of them only once. The ten largest make up 2.5% to 3.5% of the sample.

Regarding this clone: Its antigen remains unidentified. No base quality information exists; no much larger clone differs at one position.

The source material was PBMCs, sampled around atezolizumab (anti-PD-L1) treatment. This TCR derives from a man over 45 with urothelial cancer. The receptor chain draws on TRBV7-2 and TRBJ2-5; the D gene is possibly TRBD1, with 6 bases matching. CDR3 protein: CASSPPDSIVAQYF. The DNA reads TGTGCCAGCAGCCCCCCGGACAGTATTGTGGCCCAGTACTTC. Supplemented by the reference TRBV7-2 and TRBJ2-5 proteins around the CDR3, the complete variable domain is GAGVSQSPSNKVTEKGKDVELRCDPISGHTALYWYRQSLGQGLEFLIYFQGNSAPDKSGLPSDRFSAERTGGSVSTLTIQRTQQEDSAVYLCASSPPDSIVAQYFGPGTRLLVL.